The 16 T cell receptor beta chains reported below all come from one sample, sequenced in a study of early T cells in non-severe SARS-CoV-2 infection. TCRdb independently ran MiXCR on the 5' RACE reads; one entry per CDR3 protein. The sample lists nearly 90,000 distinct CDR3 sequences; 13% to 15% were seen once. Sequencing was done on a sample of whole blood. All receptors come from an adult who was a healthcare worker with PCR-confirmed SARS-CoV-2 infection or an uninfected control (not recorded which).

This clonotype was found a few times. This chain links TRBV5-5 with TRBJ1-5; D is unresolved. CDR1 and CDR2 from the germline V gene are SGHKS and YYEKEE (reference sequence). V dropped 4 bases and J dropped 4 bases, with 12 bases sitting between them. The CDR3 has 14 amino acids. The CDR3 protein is CASSEPGGNQPQHF. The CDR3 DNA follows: TGTGCCAGCAGCGAGCCGGGAGGAAATCAGCCCCAGCATTTT. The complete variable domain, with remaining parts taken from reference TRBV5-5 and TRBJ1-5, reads DAGVTQSPTHLIKTRGQQVTLRCSPISGHKSVSWYQQVLGQGPQFIFQYYEKEERGRGNFPDRFSARQFPNYSSELNVNALLLGDSALYLCASSEPGGNQPQHFGDGTRLSIL.

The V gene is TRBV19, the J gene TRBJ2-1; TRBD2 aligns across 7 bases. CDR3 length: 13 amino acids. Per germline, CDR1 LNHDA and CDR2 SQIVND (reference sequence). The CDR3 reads CGSMSGNTGEQFF. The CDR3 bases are TGTGGATCAATGAGCGGGAACACCGGCGAGCAGTTCTTC.

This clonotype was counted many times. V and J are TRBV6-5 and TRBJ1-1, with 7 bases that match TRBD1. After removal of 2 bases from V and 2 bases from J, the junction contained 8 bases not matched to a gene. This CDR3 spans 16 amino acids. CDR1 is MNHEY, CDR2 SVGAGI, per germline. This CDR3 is CASSYGRNRGNTEAFF. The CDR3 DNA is TGTGCCAGCAGTTACGGCCGTAACAGGGGAAACACTGAAGCTTTCTTT.

In nucleotides, the CDR3 is TGTGCCAGCTACGAAGTGAACTATGGCTACACCTTC. It translates to CASYEVNYGYTF. The chain links TRBV28 to TRBJ1-2, with D uncertain. CDR3 length: 12 amino acids. Per germline, CDR1 MDHEN and CDR2 SYDVKM. The V end lost 8 bases, the J end lost 2 bases, and 9 bases lay between the germline ends.

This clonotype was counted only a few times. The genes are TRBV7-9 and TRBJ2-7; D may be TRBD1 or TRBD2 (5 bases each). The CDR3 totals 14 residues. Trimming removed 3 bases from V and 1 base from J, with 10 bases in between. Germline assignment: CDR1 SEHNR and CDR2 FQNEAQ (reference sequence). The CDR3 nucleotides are TGTGCCAGCAGCTTGGGGGACCGATCCTACGAGCAGTACTTC. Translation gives CASSLGDRSYEQYF.

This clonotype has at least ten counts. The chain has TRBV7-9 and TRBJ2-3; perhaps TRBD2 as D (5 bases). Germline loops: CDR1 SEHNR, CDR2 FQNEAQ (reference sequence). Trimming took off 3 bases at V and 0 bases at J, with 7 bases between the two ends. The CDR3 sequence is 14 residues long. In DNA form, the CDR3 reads TGTGCCAGCAGCTTTAGGACTAGCACAGATACGCAGTATTTT. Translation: CASSFRTSTDTQYF. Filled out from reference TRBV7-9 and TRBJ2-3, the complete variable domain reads DTGVSQNPRHKITKRGQNVTFRCDPISEHNRLYWYRQTLGQGPEFLTYFQNEAQLEKSRLLSDRFSAERPKGSFSTLEIQRTEQGDSAMYLCASSFRTSTDTQYFGPGTRLTVL.

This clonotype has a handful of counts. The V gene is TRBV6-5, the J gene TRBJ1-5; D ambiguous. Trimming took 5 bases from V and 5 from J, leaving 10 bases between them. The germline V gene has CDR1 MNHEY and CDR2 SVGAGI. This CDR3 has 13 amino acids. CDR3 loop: CASSTHPDQPQHF. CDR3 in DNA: TGTGCCAGCAGTACCCACCCGGATCAGCCCCAGCATTTT.

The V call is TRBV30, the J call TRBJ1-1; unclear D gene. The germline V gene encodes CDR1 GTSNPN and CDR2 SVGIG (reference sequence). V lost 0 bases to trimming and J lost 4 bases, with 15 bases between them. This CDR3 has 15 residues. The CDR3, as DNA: TGTGCCTGGAGTGTAAGGCTGGGGATGGGCACTGAAGCTTTCTTT. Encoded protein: CAWSVRLGMGTEAFF.

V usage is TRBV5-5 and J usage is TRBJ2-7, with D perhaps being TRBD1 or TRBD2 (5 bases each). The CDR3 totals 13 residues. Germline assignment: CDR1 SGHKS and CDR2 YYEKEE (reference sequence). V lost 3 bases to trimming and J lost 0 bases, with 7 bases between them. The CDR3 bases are TGTGCCAGCAGCTGGGACGACTCCTACGAGCAGTACTTC. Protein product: CASSWDDSYEQYF.

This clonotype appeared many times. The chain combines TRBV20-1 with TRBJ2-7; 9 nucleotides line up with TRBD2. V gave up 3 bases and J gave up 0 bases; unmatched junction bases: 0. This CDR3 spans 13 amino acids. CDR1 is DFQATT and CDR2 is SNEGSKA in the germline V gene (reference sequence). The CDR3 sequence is CSARREGSYEQYF. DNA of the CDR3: TGCAGTGCTAGGCGGGAGGGCTCCTACGAGCAGTACTTC.

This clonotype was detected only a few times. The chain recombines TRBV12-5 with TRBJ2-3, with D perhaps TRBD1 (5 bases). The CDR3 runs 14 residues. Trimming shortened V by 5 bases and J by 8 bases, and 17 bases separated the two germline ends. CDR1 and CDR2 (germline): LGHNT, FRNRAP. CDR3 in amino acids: CASGPGLARTTQYF. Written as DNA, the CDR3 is TGTGCTAGTGGTCCAGGGCTGGCGCGGACTACGCAGTATTTT.

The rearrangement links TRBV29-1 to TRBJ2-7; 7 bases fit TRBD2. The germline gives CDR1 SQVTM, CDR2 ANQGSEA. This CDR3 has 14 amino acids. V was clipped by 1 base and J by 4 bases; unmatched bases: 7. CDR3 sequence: CSVEVPQGGYEQYF. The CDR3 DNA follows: TGCAGCGTTGAAGTTCCCCAGGGAGGGTACGAGCAGTACTTC.

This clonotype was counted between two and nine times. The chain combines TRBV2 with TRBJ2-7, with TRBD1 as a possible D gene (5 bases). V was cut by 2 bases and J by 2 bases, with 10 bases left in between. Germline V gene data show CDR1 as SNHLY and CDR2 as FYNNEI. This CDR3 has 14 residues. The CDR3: CASSERRTTYEQYF. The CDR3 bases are TGTGCCAGCAGTGAACGGCGGACAACCTACGAGCAGTACTTC.

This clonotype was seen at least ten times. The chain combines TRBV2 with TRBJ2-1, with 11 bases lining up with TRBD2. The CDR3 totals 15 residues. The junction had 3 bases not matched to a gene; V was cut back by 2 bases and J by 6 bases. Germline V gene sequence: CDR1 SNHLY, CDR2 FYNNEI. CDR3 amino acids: CASSESSGRFNEQFF. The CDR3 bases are TGTGCCAGCAGTGAATCTAGCGGGAGGTTCAATGAGCAGTTCTTC.

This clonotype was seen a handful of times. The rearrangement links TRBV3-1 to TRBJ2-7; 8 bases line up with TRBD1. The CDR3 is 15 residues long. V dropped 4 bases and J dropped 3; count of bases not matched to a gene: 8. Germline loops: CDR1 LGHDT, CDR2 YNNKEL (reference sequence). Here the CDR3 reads CASSPPDRDIYEQYF. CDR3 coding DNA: TGTGCCAGCAGCCCGCCGGACAGGGATATCTACGAGCAGTACTTC.

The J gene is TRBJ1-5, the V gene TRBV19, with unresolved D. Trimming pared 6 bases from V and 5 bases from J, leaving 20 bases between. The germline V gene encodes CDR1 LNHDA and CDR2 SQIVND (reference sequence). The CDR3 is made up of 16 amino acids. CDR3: CASSDWEGEGDQPQHF. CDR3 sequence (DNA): TGTGCCAGTAGCGATTGGGAGGGAGAAGGCGATCAGCCCCAGCATTTT.